A selection of T cell receptor beta chains follows, all from one sample in a study of blood T cell repertoires in COVID-19. The assay was immunoSEQ multiplex PCR, and TCRdb's table has in-frame clones only and misses some. The data contain 220,000 or so clones, nearly 90% of them singletons. Sequenced input: PBMCs or T cells enriched from blood (not recorded which). The origin of the receptors is a man aged 25 to 45 who had been exposed to COVID-19. The conserved cysteine and the conserved F or W are not part of the CDR3 here. The D gene is left open where the match is weak.

D gene | V gene | CDR3 protein
TRBD1 | TRBV2 | AGTAGQAYEQY
. | TRBV7-3 | ASSPLVRTDQETQY
. | TRBV15 | ATSLQSTEAF
. | TRBV19 | ASSPPTGRDTEAF
. | TRBV2 | ASSPYNTDTQY
. | TRBV7-2 | ASSLTESLNTEAF
. | TRBV5-1 | ASSLSGRAGNTIY
. | TRBV27 | ASSLLAGAGAF
. | TRBV27 | ASAPTGTPYSNQPQH
TRBD1 | TRBV24-1 | ATSDSGQGKTEAF
. | TRBV27 | ASSLLGGEDQPQH
TRBD1 | TRBV9 | ASSREQGAGNTIY
. | TRBV4-3 | ASSLSSGLEDEQF
. | TRBV7-2 | ASSRRAGDYNEQF
TRBD1 | TRBV5-1 | ASSSPDRVSYNEQF
. | TRBV5-5 | ASSLGVMSNQPQH
. | TRBV30 | AWGIQDYQPQH
. | TRBV2 | ASSWTAQQEAKNIQY
TRBD1 | TRBV5-1 | ASSLVQGEHNEQF
. | TRBV6-2/TRBV6-3 | ASSYYPPQITYEQY
. | TRBV5-4 | ASSRAGWDGYT
. | TRBV11-2 | ASSLEAGVWGYT
. | TRBV4-2 | ASSPYFDGASPLH
. | TRBV12-3/TRBV12-4 | ASSFYREQF
TRBD2 | TRBV5-6 | ASSSGLAVTNEQF
. | TRBV7-7 | ASSLGGLGANVLT
. | TRBV6-4 | ASSDEASYNEQF
TRBD1 | TRBV7-6 | ASSLQGQGASLSSYNSPLH
. | TRBV3-1/TRBV3-2 | ASSRAHTGELF
TRBD2 | TRBV11-2 | ASSLDPGTSAEQY
TRBD1 | TRBV19 | ASRGQGAWSGANVLT
. | TRBV6-1 | ASRSPGSGANVLT
. | TRBV18 | ASSPGPGYTEAF
TRBD1 | TRBV11-2 | ASSPRTGSGSPLH
. | TRBV9 | ASSGRDSGRAVSPLH
. | TRBV30 | AWSRGQFYEQY
. | TRBV7-9 | ASSLLGGSPLH
TRBD1 | TRBV10-3 | AISSGGASNEKLF
. | TRBV2 | ASEGPWQQRNHSPLH
. | TRBV3-1/TRBV3-2 | ASSRQNTGELF
. | TRBV11-2 | ASRRGFGGYTGELF
. | TRBV19 | ASKIRTEANYGYT
. | TRBV6-5 | ASSYSHAGLGSPLH
. | TRBV20-1 | SARLSGYT
. | TRBV3-1/TRBV3-2 | ASSQGDRSSYEQY
. | TRBV7-9 | ASSFGLDSPLH
. | TRBV2 | ASSEGGPQH
. | TRBV11-2 | ASSLVVGRRGETQY
. | TRBV29-1 | SVAGKSEQY